A single T cell receptor beta chain is shown here with its context. The data originate from a study of blood T cell repertoires in COVID-19. The CDR3 consists of 14 residues. Trimming took 7 bases from V and 1 from J; bases not matched to a gene: 6. The V gene's germline CDR1 is MNHEY and CDR2 SVGAGI. Sequenced by immunoSEQ multiplex PCR; TCRdb stores in-frame clones only, minus some. The repertoire consists of 300,000 to 350,000 clones, with roughly 85% occurring once and the leading ten covering roughly 2.3%. The sequence was collected from a man under 40 who had recovered from COVID-19. The chain joins TRBV6-5 to TRBJ1-1; TRBD1 aligns across 7 bases. The sample taken for sequencing was PBMCs or T cells enriched from blood (not recorded which). CDR3 sequence reads: CASIRDRANTEAFF. As DNA, the CDR3 is TGTGCCAGCATCAGAGACAGGGCGAACACTGAAGCTTTCTTT.